The clone carrying this TCR beta chain was found a few times. Germline values: CDR1 SEHNR, CDR2 FQNEAQ (reference sequence). The CDR3 runs to 15 residues. V was clipped by 4 bases and J by 2 bases, with 11 bases between them. The record originates from a study of T-cell reconstitution after alpha-beta-depleted transplantation in children. It was with unique molecular identifiers that the TCRbeta library was prepared. TCRdb ran MiXCR on the PCR reads and lists one entry per CDR3 protein. Of more than 400,000 distinct CDR3 sequences in the sample, 43% were seen once. This sequence joins TRBV7-9 and TRBJ2-2, with D possibly TRBD1 on 6 matching bases. This clonotype originated in a girl aged 2 to 9 with aplastic anemia, due to receive a stem cell transplant. The sample consisted of PBMCs, taken before TCRalphabeta/CD19-depleted stem cell transplant. In DNA form, the CDR3 reads TGTGCCAGCAGCTCAGAAGGGGGTAACACCGGGGAGCTGTTTTTT. Translation: CASSSEGGNTGELFF. Full variable domain (missing parts from reference TRBV7-9 and TRBJ2-2): DTGVSQNPRHKITKRGQNVTFRCDPISEHNRLYWYRQTLGQGPEFLTYFQNEAQLEKSRLLSDRFSAERPKGSFSTLEIQRTEQGDSAMYLCASSSEGGNTGELFFGEGSRLTVL.